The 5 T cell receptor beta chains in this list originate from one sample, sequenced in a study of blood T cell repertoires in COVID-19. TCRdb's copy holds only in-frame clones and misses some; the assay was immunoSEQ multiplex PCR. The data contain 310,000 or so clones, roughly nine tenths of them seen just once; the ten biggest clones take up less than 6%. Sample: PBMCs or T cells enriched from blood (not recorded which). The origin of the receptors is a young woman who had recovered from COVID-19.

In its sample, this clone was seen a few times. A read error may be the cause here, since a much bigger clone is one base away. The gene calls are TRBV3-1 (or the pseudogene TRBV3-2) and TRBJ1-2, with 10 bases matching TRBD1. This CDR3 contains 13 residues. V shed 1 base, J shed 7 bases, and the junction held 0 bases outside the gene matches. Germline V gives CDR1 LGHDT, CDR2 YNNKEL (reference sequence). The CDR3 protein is CASSQGTGGGYTF. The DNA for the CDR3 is TGTGCCAGCAGCCAAGGGACAGGGGGTGGCTACACCTTC.

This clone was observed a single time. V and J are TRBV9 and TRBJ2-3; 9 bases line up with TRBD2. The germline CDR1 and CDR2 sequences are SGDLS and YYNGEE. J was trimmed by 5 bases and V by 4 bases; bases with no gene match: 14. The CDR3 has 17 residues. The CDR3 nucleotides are TGTGCCAGCAGCCCTCCCGCTGGCGGGGGGGCGGAAGATACGCAGTATTTT. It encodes CASSPPAGGGAEDTQYF. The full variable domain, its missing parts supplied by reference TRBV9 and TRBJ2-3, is DSGVTQTPKHLITATGQRVTLRCSPRSGDLSVYWYQQSLDQGLQFLIQYYNGEERAKGNILERFSAQQFPDLHSELNLSSLELGDSALYFCASSPPAGGGAEDTQYFGPGTRLTVL.

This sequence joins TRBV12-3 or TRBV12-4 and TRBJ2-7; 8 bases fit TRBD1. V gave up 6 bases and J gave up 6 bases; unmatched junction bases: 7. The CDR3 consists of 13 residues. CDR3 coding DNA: TGTGCCAGCAGACCGACAGGGGTCGGCGAGCAGTACTTC. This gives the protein CASRPTGVGEQYF.

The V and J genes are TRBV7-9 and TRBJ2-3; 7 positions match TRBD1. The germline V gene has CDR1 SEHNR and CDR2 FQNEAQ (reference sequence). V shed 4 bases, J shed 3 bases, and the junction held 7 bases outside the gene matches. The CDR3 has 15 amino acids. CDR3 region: CASSYRQGETDTQYF. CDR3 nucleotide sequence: TGTGCCAGCAGCTATCGGCAGGGGGAGACAGATACGCAGTATTTT. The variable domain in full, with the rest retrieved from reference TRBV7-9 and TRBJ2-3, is DTGVSQNPRHKITKRGQNVTFRCDPISEHNRLYWYRQTLGQGPEFLTYFQNEAQLEKSRLLSDRFSAERPKGSFSTLEIQRTEQGDSAMYLCASSYRQGETDTQYFGPGTRLTVL.

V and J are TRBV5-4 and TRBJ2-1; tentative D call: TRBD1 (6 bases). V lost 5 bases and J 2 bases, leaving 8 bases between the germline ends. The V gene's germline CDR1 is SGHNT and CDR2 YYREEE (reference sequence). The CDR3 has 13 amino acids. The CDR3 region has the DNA TGTGCCAGCAGGACAGGAACCTACAATGAGCAGTTCTTC. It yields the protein CASRTGTYNEQFF.